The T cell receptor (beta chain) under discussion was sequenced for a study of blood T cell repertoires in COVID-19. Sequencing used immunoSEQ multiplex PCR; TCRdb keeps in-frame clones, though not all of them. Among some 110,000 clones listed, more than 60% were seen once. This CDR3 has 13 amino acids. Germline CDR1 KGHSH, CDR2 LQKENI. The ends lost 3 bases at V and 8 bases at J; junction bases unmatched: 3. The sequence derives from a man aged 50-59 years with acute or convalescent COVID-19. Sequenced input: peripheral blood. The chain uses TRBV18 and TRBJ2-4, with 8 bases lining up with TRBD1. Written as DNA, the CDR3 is TGTGCCAGCTCACCGCCGACAGGGGACATTCAGTACTTC. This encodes CASSPPTGDIQYF.